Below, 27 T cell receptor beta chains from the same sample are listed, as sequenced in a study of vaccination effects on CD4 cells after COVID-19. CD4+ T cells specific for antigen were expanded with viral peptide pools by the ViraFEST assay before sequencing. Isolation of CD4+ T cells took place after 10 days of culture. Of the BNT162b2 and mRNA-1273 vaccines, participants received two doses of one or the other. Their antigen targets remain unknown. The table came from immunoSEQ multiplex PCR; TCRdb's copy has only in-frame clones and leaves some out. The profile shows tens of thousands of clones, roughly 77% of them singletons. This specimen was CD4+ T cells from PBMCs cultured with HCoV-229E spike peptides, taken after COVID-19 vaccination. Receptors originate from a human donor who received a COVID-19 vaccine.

The CDR3 DNA is TGCGCCAGCAGCCAAGATAGGGTCGGGGAGCTGTTTTTT. Translated, it gives CASSQDRVGELFF. This chain uses TRBV4-1 with TRBJ2-2; D unclear. CDR3 length: 13 amino acids. Germline CDR1 and CDR2: MGHRA and YSYEKL. Trimming stripped 0 bases from V and 7 bases from J, with 6 bases between.

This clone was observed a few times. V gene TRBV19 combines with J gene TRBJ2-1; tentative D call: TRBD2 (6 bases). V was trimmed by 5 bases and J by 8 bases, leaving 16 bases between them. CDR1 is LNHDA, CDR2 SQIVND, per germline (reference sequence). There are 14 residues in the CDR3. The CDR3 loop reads CASSEGLASDEQFF. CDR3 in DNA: TGTGCCAGTAGTGAAGGGCTAGCGAGCGATGAGCAGTTCTTC.

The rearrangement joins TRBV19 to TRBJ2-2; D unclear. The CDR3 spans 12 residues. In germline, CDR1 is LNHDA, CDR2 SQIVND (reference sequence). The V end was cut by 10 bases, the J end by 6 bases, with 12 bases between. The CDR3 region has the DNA TGTGCCACCCGGACCTTGTCCGGGGAGCTGTTTTTT. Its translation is CATRTLSGELFF.

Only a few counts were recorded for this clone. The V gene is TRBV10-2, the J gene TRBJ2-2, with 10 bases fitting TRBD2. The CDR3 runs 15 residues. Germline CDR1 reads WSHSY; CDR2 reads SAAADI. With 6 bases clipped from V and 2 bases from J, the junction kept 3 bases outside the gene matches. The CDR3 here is CASRTSGVNTGELFF. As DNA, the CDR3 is TGCGCCAGCAGAACTAGCGGGGTAAACACCGGGGAGCTGTTTTTT.

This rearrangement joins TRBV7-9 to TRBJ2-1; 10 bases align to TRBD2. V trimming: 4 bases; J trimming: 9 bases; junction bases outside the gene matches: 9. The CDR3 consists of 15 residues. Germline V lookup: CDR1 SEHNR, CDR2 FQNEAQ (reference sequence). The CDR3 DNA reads TGTGCCAGCAGCTATGAGCGGGGGGGCTTGACTGAGCAGTTCTTC. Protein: CASSYERGGLTEQFF.

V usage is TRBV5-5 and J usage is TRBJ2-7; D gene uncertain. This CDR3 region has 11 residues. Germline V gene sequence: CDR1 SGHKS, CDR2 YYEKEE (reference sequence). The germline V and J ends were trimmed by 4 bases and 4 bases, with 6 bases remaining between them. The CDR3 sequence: CASSLRYEQYF. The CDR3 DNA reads TGTGCCAGCAGCCTACGGTACGAGCAGTACTTC.

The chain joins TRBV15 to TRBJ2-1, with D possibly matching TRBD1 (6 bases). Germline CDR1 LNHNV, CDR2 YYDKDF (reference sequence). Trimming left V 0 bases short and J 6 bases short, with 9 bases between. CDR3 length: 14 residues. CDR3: CATSRDRGRNEQFF. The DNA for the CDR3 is TGTGCCACCAGCAGAGACAGGGGACGCAATGAGCAGTTCTTC.

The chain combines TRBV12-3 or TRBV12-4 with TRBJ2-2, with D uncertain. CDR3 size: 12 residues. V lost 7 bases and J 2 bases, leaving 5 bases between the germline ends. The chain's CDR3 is CASNRNTGELFF. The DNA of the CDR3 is TGTGCCAGCAACCGAAACACCGGGGAGCTGTTTTTT.

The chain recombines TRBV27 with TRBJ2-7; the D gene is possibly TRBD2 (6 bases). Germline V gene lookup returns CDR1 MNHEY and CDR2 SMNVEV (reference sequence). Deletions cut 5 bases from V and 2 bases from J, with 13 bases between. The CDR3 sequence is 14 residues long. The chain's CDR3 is CASSSRGGPYEQYF. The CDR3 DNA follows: TGTGCCAGCAGTAGCCGGGGAGGACCCTACGAGCAGTACTTC.

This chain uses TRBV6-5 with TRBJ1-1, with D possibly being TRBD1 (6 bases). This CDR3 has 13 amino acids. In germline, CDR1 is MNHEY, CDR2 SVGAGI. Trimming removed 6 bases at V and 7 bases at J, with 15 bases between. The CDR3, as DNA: TGTGCCAGCAGCCTTGACGGGGGCCTTGAAGCTTTCTTT. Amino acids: CASSLDGGLEAFF.

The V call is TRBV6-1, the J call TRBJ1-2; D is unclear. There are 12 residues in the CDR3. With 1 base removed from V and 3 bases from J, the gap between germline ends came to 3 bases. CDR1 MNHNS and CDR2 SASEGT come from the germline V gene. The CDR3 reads CASSEVDYGYTF. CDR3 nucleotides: TGTGCCAGCAGTGAAGTGGACTATGGCTACACCTTC.

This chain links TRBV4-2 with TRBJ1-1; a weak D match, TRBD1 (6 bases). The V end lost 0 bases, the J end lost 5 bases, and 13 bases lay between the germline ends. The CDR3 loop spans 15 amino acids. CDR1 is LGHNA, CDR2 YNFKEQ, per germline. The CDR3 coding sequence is TGTGCCAGCAGCCAAGAGGGGAGGGGGGAAACTGAAGCTTTCTTT. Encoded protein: CASSQEGRGETEAFF.

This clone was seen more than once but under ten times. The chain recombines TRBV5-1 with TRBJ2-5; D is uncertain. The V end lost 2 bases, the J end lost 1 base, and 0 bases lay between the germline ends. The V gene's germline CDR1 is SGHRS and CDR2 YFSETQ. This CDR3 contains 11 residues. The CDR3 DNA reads TGCGCCAGCAGCTTCCAAGAGACCCAGTACTTC. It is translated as CASSFQETQYF.

The CDR3 nucleotides read TGTGCCAGCAGCTTGGACGGACAAGAGACCCAGTACTTC. It specifies CASSLDGQETQYF. The chain employs TRBV7-9 and TRBJ2-5; D remains ambiguous. Germline CDR1 is SEHNR and CDR2 is FQNEAQ (reference sequence). The CDR3 totals 13 residues. V dropped 3 bases and J dropped 2 bases, with 7 bases sitting between them.

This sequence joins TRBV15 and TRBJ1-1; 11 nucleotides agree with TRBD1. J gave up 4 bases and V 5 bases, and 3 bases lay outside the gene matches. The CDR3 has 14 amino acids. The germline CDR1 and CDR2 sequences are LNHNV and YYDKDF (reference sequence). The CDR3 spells CATSFGTGGTEAFF. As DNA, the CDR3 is TGTGCCACCAGCTTTGGGACAGGGGGCACTGAAGCTTTCTTT.

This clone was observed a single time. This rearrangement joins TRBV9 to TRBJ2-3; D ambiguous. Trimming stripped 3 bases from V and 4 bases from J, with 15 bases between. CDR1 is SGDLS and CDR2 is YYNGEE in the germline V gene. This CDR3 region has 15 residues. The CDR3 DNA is TGTGCCAGCAGCGCCGACGTGGGGTTCGCAGATACGCAGTATTTT. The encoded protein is CASSADVGFADTQYF. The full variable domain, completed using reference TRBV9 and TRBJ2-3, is DSGVTQTPKHLITATGQRVTLRCSPRSGDLSVYWYQQSLDQGLQFLIQYYNGEERAKGNILERFSAQQFPDLHSELNLSSLELGDSALYFCASSADVGFADTQYFGPGTRLTVL.

DNA for the CDR3: TGTGCCAGCAGCTTGGGCCCCGGACAGGGGAGGACCTACGTAGCTTTCTTT. Translating gives CASSLGPGQGRTYVAFF. The J gene is TRBJ1-1, the V gene TRBV5-5, with 9 bases lining up with TRBD1. Germline values: CDR1 SGHKS, CDR2 YYEKEE (reference sequence). The CDR3 is made up of 17 amino acids. Losses at the gene ends were 0 bases for V and 10 bases for J; bases not matched to a gene: 16.

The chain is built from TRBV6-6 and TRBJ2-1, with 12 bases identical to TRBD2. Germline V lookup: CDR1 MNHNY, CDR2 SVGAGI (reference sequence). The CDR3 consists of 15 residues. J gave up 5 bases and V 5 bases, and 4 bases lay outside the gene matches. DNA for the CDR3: TGTGCCAGCAGTGGCGGACTAGCGGGGAACAATGAGCAGTTCTTC. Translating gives CASSGGLAGNNEQFF.

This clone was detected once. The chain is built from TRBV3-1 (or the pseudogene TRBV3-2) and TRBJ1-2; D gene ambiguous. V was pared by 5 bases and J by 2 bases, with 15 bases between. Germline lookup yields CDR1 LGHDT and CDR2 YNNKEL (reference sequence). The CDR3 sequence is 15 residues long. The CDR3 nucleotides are TGTGCCAGCAGCGCCCGCGAAGGGCAGAACTATGGCTACACCTTC. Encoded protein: CASSAREGQNYGYTF.

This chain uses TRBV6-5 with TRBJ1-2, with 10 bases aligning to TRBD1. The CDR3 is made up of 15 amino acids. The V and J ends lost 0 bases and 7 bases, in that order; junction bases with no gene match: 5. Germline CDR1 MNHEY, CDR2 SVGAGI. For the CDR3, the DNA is TGTGCCAGCAGTTACTCGACAGGGGGCGCGGGTGGCTACACCTTC. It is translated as CASSYSTGGAGGYTF.

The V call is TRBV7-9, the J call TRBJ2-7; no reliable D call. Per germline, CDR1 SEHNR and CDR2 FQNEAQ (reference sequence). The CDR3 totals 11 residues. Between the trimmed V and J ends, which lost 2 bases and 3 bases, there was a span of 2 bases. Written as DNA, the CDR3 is TGTGCCAGCAGCTTAAACTACGAGCAGTACTTC. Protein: CASSLNYEQYF.

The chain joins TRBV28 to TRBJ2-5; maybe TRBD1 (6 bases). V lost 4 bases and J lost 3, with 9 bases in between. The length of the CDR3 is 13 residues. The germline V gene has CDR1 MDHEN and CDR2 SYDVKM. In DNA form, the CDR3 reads TGTGCCAGCAGTTCCGACAGGAAAGAGACCCAGTACTTC. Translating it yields CASSSDRKETQYF.

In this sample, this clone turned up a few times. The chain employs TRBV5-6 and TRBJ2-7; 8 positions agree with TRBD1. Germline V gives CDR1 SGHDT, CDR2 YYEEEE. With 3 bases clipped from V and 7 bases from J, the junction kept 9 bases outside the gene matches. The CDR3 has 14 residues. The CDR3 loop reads CASSWDRSTGEQYF. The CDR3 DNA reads TGTGCCAGCAGCTGGGACAGGAGTACGGGGGAGCAGTACTTC. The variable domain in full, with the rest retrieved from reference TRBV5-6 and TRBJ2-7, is DAGVTQSPTHLIKTRGQQVTLRCSPKSGHDTVSWYQQALGQGPQFIFQYYEEEERQRGNFPDRFSGHQFPNYSSELNVNALLLGDSALYLCASSWDRSTGEQYFGPGTRLTVT.

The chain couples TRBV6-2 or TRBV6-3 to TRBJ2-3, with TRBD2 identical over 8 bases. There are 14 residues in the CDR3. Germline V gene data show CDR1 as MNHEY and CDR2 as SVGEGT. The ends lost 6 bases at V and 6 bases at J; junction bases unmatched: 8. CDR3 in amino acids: CASSPSGSRDTQYF. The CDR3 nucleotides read TGTGCCAGCAGCCCAAGCGGGAGTCGCGATACGCAGTATTTT.

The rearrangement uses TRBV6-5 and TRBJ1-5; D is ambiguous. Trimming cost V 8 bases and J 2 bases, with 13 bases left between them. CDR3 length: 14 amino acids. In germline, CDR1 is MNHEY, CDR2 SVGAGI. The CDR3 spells CASATGMGNQPQHF. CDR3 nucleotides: TGTGCCAGCGCCACCGGAATGGGCAATCAGCCCCAGCATTTT.

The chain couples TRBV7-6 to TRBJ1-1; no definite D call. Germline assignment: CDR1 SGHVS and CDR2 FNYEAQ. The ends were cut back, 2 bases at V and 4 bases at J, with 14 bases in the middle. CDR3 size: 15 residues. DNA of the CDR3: TGTGCCAGCAGCTTATCAAATGGGCAAGGCACTGAAGCTTTCTTT. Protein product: CASSLSNGQGTEAFF.

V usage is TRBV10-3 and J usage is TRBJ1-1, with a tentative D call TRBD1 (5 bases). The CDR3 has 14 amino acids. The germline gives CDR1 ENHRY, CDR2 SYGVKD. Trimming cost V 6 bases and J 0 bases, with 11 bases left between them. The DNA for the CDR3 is TGTGCCATCAGGGGGACGGCGTTGAACACTGAAGCTTTCTTT. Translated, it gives CAIRGTALNTEAFF.